The sample holds a few counts of the clone carrying this TCR beta chain. Its antigen is currently unknown. The record originates from a study of beta chain features in type 1 diabetes. Study results and caveats: Among patients, naive, central memory and Treg TCRB repertoires appeared more similar than among healthy donors.

Expressed TCRB transcripts got sequenced, as all isolated RNA was reverse transcribed. Clones were sequenced by immunoSEQ multiplex PCR, and TCRdb holds only the in-frame ones, with some missing. Among 200,000 to 250,000 clones, roughly 10% were seen once, and the ten largest hold 1% to 1.5%. The CDR3 covers 13 residues. CDR1 and CDR2 (germline): SGHDN, FVKESK. The germline V and J ends were trimmed by 4 bases and 9 bases, with 13 bases remaining between them. CD4+ naive, central memory, regulatory and stem cell-like memory cells were sorted via CD45RO/CCR7/CD25/CD127/CD95/CD27. Sequenced material: central memory CD4+ T cells from blood. The clonotype comes from a man aged 18 to 29 in good health. The chain couples TRBV14 to TRBJ2-1; weak D call: TRBD2 (6 bases). The CDR3 sequence: CASSLRLGGEQFF. The CDR3 DNA reads as TGTGCCAGCAGCCTTCGACTAGGTGGTGAGCAGTTCTTC.